A selection of T cell receptor beta chains follows, all from one sample in a study of T-cell reconstitution after alpha-beta-depleted transplantation in children. TCRdb re-called the PCR reads through MiXCR, storing one row per CDR3 protein. The data hold hundreds of thousands of distinct CDR3 sequences, with around 12% observed a single time. The sample was PBMCs from the stem cell graft donor, taken from the stem cell graft. Every receptor here comes from a human donor who donated a stem cell graft to a child with acute lymphoblastic leukemia. Each CDR3 is given with its conserved first and last residue. The D gene is left open where the match is weak. Size is stated for part of the rows, as once, few or many counts, or as a class when the clone is expanded.

D	length	V	J	size	CDR3	DNA
TRBD1	13	TRBV4-3	TRBJ2-7	many	CASSQGQDYEQYF	TGCGCCAGCAGCCAGGGACAGGACTACGAGCAGTACTTC
TRBD1	18	TRBV27	TRBJ1-6	many	CASSLRVGTGGLNSPLHF	TGTGCCAGCAGTTTAAGGGTGGGAACAGGGGGTCTGAATTCACCCCTCCACTTT
NA	13	TRBV10-3	TRBJ1-4	many	CAISVGVNEKLFF	TGTGCCATCAGTGTGGGGGTTAATGAAAAACTGTTTTTT
TRBD1	15	TRBV27	TRBJ2-7	many	CASSPAGTGFYEQYF	TGTGCCAGCAGTCCAGCCGGGACAGGTTTCTACGAGCAGTACTTC
NA	17	TRBV6-1	TRBJ2-7	NA	CASSAPREVDRTYEQYF	TGTGCCAGCAGTGCCCCTAGGGAGGTGGATAGGACCTACGAGCAGTACTTC
NA	11	TRBV29-1	TRBJ2-1	many	CSPFKRDEQFF	TGCAGCCCATTCAAGAGGGATGAGCAGTTCTTC
NA	15	TRBV11-3	TRBJ2-2	many	CASSPRSENTGELFF	TGTGCCAGCAGCCCGAGGTCTGAGAACACCGGGGAGCTGTTTTTT
NA	15	TRBV21-1	TRBJ1-2	many	CASSKRVALNYGYTF	TGTGCCAGCAGCAAAAGGGTAGCCCTTAACTATGGCTACACCTTC
TRBD1	18	TRBV5-8	TRBJ1-1	many	CASSLSYARGRVWAEAFF	TGTGCCAGCAGCTTGAGCTATGCCAGGGGGCGCGTATGGGCTGAAGCTTTCTTT
TRBD2	17	TRBV7-3	TRBJ2-3	few	CASSARSGMGSTDTQYF	TGTGCCAGCAGCGCCCGGAGCGGGATGGGTAGCACAGATACGCAGTATTTT
NA	14	TRBV5-6	TRBJ2-3	many	CASTGELGVYTQYF	TGTGCCAGCACCGGCGAATTAGGGGTATATACGCAGTATTTT
NA	15	TRBV5-1	TRBJ1-2	many	CASSLESSTGYGYTF	TGCGCCAGCAGCTTGGAAAGCTCGACTGGGTATGGCTACACCTTC
NA	12	TRBV6-1	TRBJ2-7	many	CASSDVGDEQYF	TGTGCCAGCAGTGATGTGGGGGACGAGCAGTACTTC
TRBD1	15	TRBV5-1	TRBJ2-7	many	CASSFLQGADYEQYF	TGCGCCAGCAGCTTTTTACAGGGGGCTGATTACGAGCAGTACTTC
NA	12	TRBV27	TRBJ1-5	many	CASRSGNQPQHF	TGTGCCAGCAGGTCAGGGAATCAGCCCCAGCATTTT
NA	16	TRBV4-2	TRBJ2-5	NA	CASSQEDGGPRETQYF	TGTGCCAGCAGCCAAGAGGACGGGGGGCCAAGGGAGACCCAGTACTTC
NA	13	TRBV5-1	TRBJ1-5	many	CASSSSGNQPQHF	TGCGCCAGCAGCAGTAGTGGCAATCAGCCCCAGCATTTT
NA	14	TRBV7-8	TRBJ1-5	many	CASSLAGRNQPQHF	TGTGCCAGCAGCTTAGCGGGTAGGAATCAGCCCCAGCATTTT
TRBD2	15	TRBV12-3/TRBV12-4	TRBJ2-3	many	CASRSSGRALDTQYF	TGTGCCAGCAGGTCTAGCGGGAGGGCCTTAGATACGCAGTATTTT
TRBD2	14	TRBV4-3	TRBJ2-1	few	CASSHFSGEDEQFF	TGCGCCAGCAGCCACTTTAGCGGGGAGGATGAGCAGTTCTTC
NA	14	TRBV20-1	TRBJ2-7	many	CSARPPGEQGRQYF	TGCAGTGCTAGACCCCCGGGGGAACAGGGACGGCAGTACTTC
NA	13	TRBV28	TRBJ2-7	many	CASEGTSSYEQYF	TGTGCCAGCGAAGGGACTTCTTCCTACGAGCAGTACTTC
NA	13	TRBV28	TRBJ2-1	many	CASSSDFDNEQFF	TGTGCCAGCAGTTCGGACTTTGACAATGAGCAGTTCTTC
NA	11	TRBV29-1	TRBJ1-2	many	CSVEDRGGYTF	TGCAGCGTTGAAGATAGGGGTGGCTACACCTTC